This entry concerns a single T cell receptor (beta chain). There are 14 residues in the CDR3. The V end was cut by 5 bases, the J end by 1 base, with 9 bases between. The germline V gene encodes CDR1 SGHTA and CDR2 FQGTGA. These data come from a study of long-term antiretroviral therapy in people with HIV. The authors ran the immunoSEQ assay, v3.0, at survey level. Samples were sequenced targeting roughly 40,000-50,000 T-cell genomes each. The data were produced by immunoSEQ multiplex PCR, yet TCRdb's version contains in-frame clones alone and is incomplete. The sample lists 22,000 or so clones, 70% to 90% occurring once. At least two post-ART and at least one pre-ART PBMC sample were available for each donor.

Specimen: unsorted PBMCs, collected 2.5 to 2.7 years after starting antiretroviral therapy. This TCR came from a woman aged 45-65 years with HIV. The chain carries TRBV7-3 and TRBJ1-3; D is perhaps TRBD1 (6 bases). This CDR3 is CASSPQGSGNTIYF. The CDR3 DNA sequence: TGTGCCAGCAGCCCGCAGGGGTCTGGAAACACCATATATTTT.